This passage covers 14 T cell receptor beta chains from one sample sequenced in a study of blood T cell repertoires in COVID-19. The method was immunoSEQ multiplex PCR; TCRdb's version includes in-frame clones alone and lacks a portion of them. The sample has 110,000 to 150,000 clones, about 85% seen once; the top ten hold 6.2%. Source material: PBMCs or T cells enriched from blood (not recorded which). All receptors derive from a woman aged 40 to 49 who had recovered from COVID-19.

The chain employs TRBV18 and TRBJ1-5; a possible D gene is TRBD1 (6 bases). The CDR3 sequence is 15 residues long. The ends were cut back, 4 bases at V and 0 bases at J, with 10 bases in the middle. Germline loops: CDR1 KGHSH, CDR2 LQKENI. The CDR3 loop is CASSLAGDSNQPQHF. CDR3 sequence (DNA): TGTGCCAGCTCACTGGCAGGGGATAGCAATCAGCCCCAGCATTTT.

The rearrangement joins TRBV27 to TRBJ1-4; the match to TRBD1 covers 10 bases. J lost 8 bases, V lost 5 bases, and 5 bases had no gene match. CDR3 length: 14 residues. CDR1 is MNHEY, CDR2 SMNVEV, per germline (reference sequence). The CDR3 spells CASSPDRGREKLFF. The CDR3 DNA is TGTGCCAGCAGTCCGGACAGGGGGAGGGAAAAACTGTTTTTT.

This chain links TRBV6-1 with TRBJ2-3, with D perhaps TRBD2 (6 bases). The germline V and J ends were trimmed by 0 bases and 5 bases, with 6 bases remaining between them. This CDR3 has 13 amino acids. Germline CDR1 MNHNS, CDR2 SASEGT. Here the CDR3 reads CASSEAGGDTQYF. The CDR3 coding sequence is TGTGCCAGCAGTGAAGCGGGGGGAGATACGCAGTATTTT.

CDR3 in DNA: TGTGCCAGCGGACAGAACCTGAACACTGAAGCTTTCTTT. Its protein product is CASGQNLNTEAFF. V gene TRBV27 combines with J gene TRBJ1-1; the D gene is possibly TRBD1 (6 bases). V lost 8 bases and J lost 0, with 10 bases in between. The germline CDR1 and CDR2 sequences are MNHEY and SMNVEV (reference sequence). The CDR3 runs 13 residues.

The V call is TRBV28, the J call TRBJ2-7, with 9 bases matching TRBD1. CDR3 length: 15 amino acids. Germline CDR1 reads MDHEN; CDR2 reads SYDVKM. Germline trimming cut 7 bases from V and 1 base from J; bases unmatched to any gene: 8. Written as DNA, the CDR3 is TGTGCCAGCAAGGTCCCGACAGGGGGGTCCTACGAGCAGTACTTC. Protein product: CASKVPTGGSYEQYF.

The chain links TRBV3-1 (or the pseudogene TRBV3-2) to TRBJ2-5, with 7 nucleotides matching TRBD1. The CDR3 spans 16 residues. Germline V gene lookup returns CDR1 LGHDT and CDR2 YNNKEL (reference sequence). V gave up 1 base and J gave up 4 bases; unmatched junction bases: 9. This CDR3 reads CASSQVDRGLGETQYF. The CDR3 nucleotides are TGTGCCAGCAGCCAAGTAGATAGGGGGCTAGGAGAGACCCAGTACTTC.

The chain carries TRBV7-3 and TRBJ2-2; TRBD2 matches 11 bases. The trim removed 3 bases at V and 4 bases at J, leaving 4 bases unmatched. Germline CDR1 and CDR2: SGHTA and FQGTGA. CDR3 size: 16 residues. DNA of the CDR3: TGTGCCAGCAGCTTCATAGCGGGAGGGGCCACCGGGGAGCTGTTTTTT. Its protein is CASSFIAGGATGELFF.

The CDR3: CASSQEQQGRSYNSPLHF. The DNA of the CDR3 is TGTGCCAGCAGCCAAGAGCAGCAGGGGCGCTCCTATAATTCACCCCTCCACTTT. This chain uses TRBV4-2 with TRBJ1-6, with TRBD1 as a possible D gene (6 bases). With 0 bases removed from V and 0 bases from J, the gap between germline ends came to 12 bases. Per germline, CDR1 LGHNA and CDR2 YNFKEQ. This CDR3 spans 18 amino acids.

The chain links TRBV3-1 (or the pseudogene TRBV3-2) to TRBJ1-2; 8 nucleotides line up with TRBD1. Trimming removed 4 bases from V and 4 bases from J; junction bases left unmatched: 20. The V gene's germline CDR1 is LGHDT and CDR2 YNNKEL (reference sequence). This CDR3 is 19 amino acids long. The CDR3 coding sequence is TGTGCCAGCAGCCGACCCCCGGACGGGACAGGCCGTCTTGGCTATGGCTACACCTTC. Translating it yields CASSRPPDGTGRLGYGYTF.

This clone was seen more than once but under ten times. This sequence joins TRBV29-1 and TRBJ1-1; D remains ambiguous. In germline, CDR1 is SQVTM, CDR2 ANQGSEA. The CDR3 runs 12 residues. The V and J ends lost 6 bases and 5 bases respectively, with 13 bases between them. Here the CDR3 DNA reads TGCAGCGTCCGAACTGGAGGGACTGAAGCTTTCTTT. It encodes CSVRTGGTEAFF.

The rearrangement uses TRBV13 and TRBJ1-6, with 9 bases matching TRBD1. The CDR3 runs to 15 residues. Germline CDR1 reads PRHDT; CDR2 reads FYEKMQ (reference sequence). Germline trimming cut 5 bases from V and 7 bases from J; bases unmatched to any gene: 6. The CDR3, as DNA: TGTGCCAGCAGCGCGGGACAGGGCCCCAATTCACCCCTCCACTTT. Its translation: CASSAGQGPNSPLHF.

This rearrangement joins TRBV3-1 (or the pseudogene TRBV3-2) to TRBJ1-2; D possibly corresponds to TRBD1 (5 bases). Germline loops: CDR1 LGHDT, CDR2 YNNKEL (reference sequence). The CDR3 loop spans 14 amino acids. V shed 3 bases and J shed 4 bases, with 12 bases lying between them. The CDR3 DNA reads as TGTGCCAGCAGCCACCCCGGGGGGTTCTATGGCTACACCTTC. It encodes CASSHPGGFYGYTF.

The rearrangement links TRBV9 to TRBJ2-1; 7 bases fit TRBD2. The ends lost 4 bases at V and 0 bases at J; junction bases unmatched: 10. The germline V gene has CDR1 SGDLS and CDR2 YYNGEE. This CDR3 is 17 amino acids long. The CDR3 region is CASSPPWGGNSYNEQFF. CDR3 sequence (DNA): TGTGCCAGCAGCCCCCCATGGGGGGGGAACTCCTACAATGAGCAGTTCTTC.

This chain links TRBV6-5 with TRBJ2-7; 7 bases line up with TRBD1. Trimming cost V 7 bases and J 3 bases; bases outside gene matches: 9. This CDR3 has 14 amino acids. Germline CDR1 and CDR2: MNHEY and SVGAGI. CDR3 in DNA: TGTGCCAGCAACGACAGGGCAAACCTCTACGAGCAGTACTTC. Its translation: CASNDRANLYEQYF.